Listed here are 24 T cell receptor beta chains from one sample, sequenced in a study of blood T cell repertoires in COVID-19. Libraries were prepared by immunoSEQ multiplex PCR; TCRdb keeps only in-frame clonotypes and omits some of them. The data contain about 310,000 clones, around 90% of them seen just once; the ten biggest clones take up 8% to 9%. Sequencing was performed on PBMCs or T cells enriched from blood (not recorded which). Source of these receptors: a woman aged 18-29 years who had recovered from COVID-19.

V is TRBV2 and J is TRBJ1-3; D not resolved. Germline loops: CDR1 SNHLY, CDR2 FYNNEI. This CDR3 has 15 residues. With 1 base removed from V and 0 bases from J, the gap between germline ends came to 7 bases. The CDR3 bases are TGTGCCAGCAGTGAAGGGCAGTTCTCTGGAAACACCATATATTTT. It is translated as CASSEGQFSGNTIYF.

This rearrangement joins TRBV7-3 to TRBJ2-5; D is possibly TRBD2 (5 bases). This CDR3 is built from 14 residues. Germline loops: CDR1 SGHTA, CDR2 FQGTGA. The V end was cut by 0 bases, the J end by 2 bases, with 7 bases between. The CDR3 reads CASSLTTGQETQYF. CDR3 bases: TGTGCCAGCAGCTTAACTACGGGGCAAGAGACCCAGTACTTC.

V usage is TRBV12-3 or TRBV12-4 and J usage is TRBJ1-5, with 8 bases that match TRBD1. The CDR3 has 13 amino acids. V lost 8 bases to trimming and J lost 5 bases; unmatched junction nucleotides: 5. The CDR3 DNA follows: TGTGCCAGCCGCACAGGGGGTGATCAGCCCCAGCATTTT. This encodes CASRTGGDQPQHF.

V and J are TRBV5-6 and TRBJ1-2; 8 nucleotides align to TRBD1. V shed 1 base, J shed 7 bases, and the junction held 12 bases outside the gene matches. The CDR3 is made up of 16 amino acids. Germline lookup yields CDR1 SGHDT and CDR2 YYEEEE. The chain's CDR3 is CASSLYGRTGNGGYTF. The DNA for the CDR3 is TGTGCCAGCAGCTTGTATGGAAGGACAGGGAACGGTGGCTACACCTTC.

Only one count was recorded for this clone. The rearrangement links TRBV11-3 to TRBJ2-2; 8 bases match TRBD1. The CDR3 covers 19 residues. V shed 4 bases, J shed 7 bases, and the junction held 20 bases outside the gene matches. From germline, CDR1 is SGHNT and CDR2 YENEEA. In nucleotides, the CDR3 is TGTGCCAGCAGCTCGCGGACAGGGAGAGGGGCTTCGGCGAGCGGGGAGCTGTTTTTT. Its translation: CASSSRTGRGASASGELFF.

The chain uses TRBV7-9 and TRBJ2-7; possibly TRBD1 for D (6 bases). V gave up 4 bases and J gave up 0 bases, with 13 bases separating them. CDR1 and CDR2 (germline): SEHNR, FQNEAQ (reference sequence). This CDR3 comprises 15 residues. In nucleotides, the CDR3 is TGTGCCAGCAGCTCAGGGGTACCTAGCTCCTACGAGCAGTACTTC. Its protein is CASSSGVPSSYEQYF.

This chain uses TRBV27 with TRBJ1-2, with a possible D match to TRBD1 (5 bases). CDR3 length: 14 residues. With 4 bases removed from V and 4 bases from J, the gap between germline ends came to 13 bases. Per germline, CDR1 MNHEY and CDR2 SMNVEV (reference sequence). In DNA form, the CDR3 reads TGTGCCAGCAGTTGGACAAAGGACGGCTATGGCTACACCTTC. This codes for CASSWTKDGYGYTF.

The chain's CDR3 is CASSLTGGNQPQHF. CDR3 nucleotides: TGTGCCAGCAGCCTTACAGGGGGCAATCAGCCCCAGCATTTT. V gene TRBV3-1 (or the pseudogene TRBV3-2) combines with J gene TRBJ1-5; TRBD1 matches at 7 bases. Germline CDR1 reads LGHDT; CDR2 reads YNNKEL (reference sequence). Losses at the gene ends were 4 bases for V and 2 bases for J; bases not matched to a gene: 2. The CDR3 has 14 residues.

The chain carries TRBV6-5 and TRBJ2-7, with no clear D. The CDR3 has 15 residues. V was shortened by 6 bases and J by 1 base, with 16 bases between the two germline ends. Germline CDR1 reads MNHEY; CDR2 reads SVGAGI. The CDR3 protein is CASSTLGLRSYEQYF. The CDR3 DNA reads TGTGCCAGCAGCACCCTAGGCCTTCGGTCCTACGAGCAGTACTTC.

The CDR3 reads CASSLSGALAYEQYF. The DNA of the CDR3 is TGTGCCAGCAGTTTATCAGGGGCCCTAGCCTACGAGCAGTACTTC. V usage is TRBV27 and J usage is TRBJ2-7; TRBD1 might be the D (5 bases). The CDR3 loop spans 15 amino acids. V was trimmed by 0 bases and J by 2 bases, leaving 11 bases between them. Germline V gives CDR1 MNHEY, CDR2 SMNVEV (reference sequence).

V gene TRBV2 combines with J gene TRBJ1-6; D not certain. Germline V gene data show CDR1 as SNHLY and CDR2 as FYNNEI. The CDR3 consists of 11 residues. Trimming pared 8 bases from V and 7 bases from J, leaving 6 bases between. The CDR3 loop reads CASSLNSPLHF. The CDR3, as DNA: TGTGCCAGCTCACTAAATTCACCCCTCCACTTT.

This clone was found once. In nucleotides, the CDR3 is TGTGCCAGCAGCTTAAATAGGGGGAGTTATGGCTACACCTTC. Its protein product is CASSLNRGSYGYTF. The chain uses TRBV7-2 and TRBJ1-2, with a tentative D call TRBD1 (6 bases). V dropped 2 bases and J dropped 5 bases, with 12 bases sitting between them. Germline CDR1 and CDR2: SGHTA and FQGNSA. This CDR3 is built from 14 residues.

The chain is built from TRBV24-1 and TRBJ2-1; TRBD2 matches 9 bases. V shed 4 bases, J shed 2 bases, and the junction held 8 bases outside the gene matches. Per germline, CDR1 KGHDR and CDR2 SFDVKD. This CDR3 is 17 amino acids long. CDR3 sequence (DNA): TGTGCCACCAGTGACGTATCGCGGGGGGGCCCCTACAATGAGCAGTTCTTC. It translates to CATSDVSRGGPYNEQFF.

This chain uses TRBV27 with TRBJ2-7; D uncertain. The CDR3 runs 13 residues. V dropped 1 base and J dropped 3 bases, with 7 bases sitting between them. Per germline, CDR1 MNHEY and CDR2 SMNVEV (reference sequence). The DNA for the CDR3 is TGTGCCAGCAGTTTATTCCCCGGCTACGAGCAGTACTTC. Protein: CASSLFPGYEQYF.

V gene TRBV5-6 combines with J gene TRBJ1-4; the D gene is possibly TRBD1 (6 bases). This CDR3 contains 14 residues. Germline CDR1 SGHDT, CDR2 YYEEEE. Trimming cost V 1 base and J 7 bases, with 11 bases left between them. In nucleotides, the CDR3 is TGTGCCAGCAGCTTGACGGGCAGGGGTGAAAAACTGTTTTTT. Residues: CASSLTGRGEKLFF.

This chain uses TRBV2 with TRBJ2-7; TRBD2 matches 9 bases. The CDR3 runs 13 residues. Germline CDR1 SNHLY, CDR2 FYNNEI. V shed 7 bases, J shed 4 bases, and the junction held 5 bases outside the gene matches. CDR3 coding DNA: TGTGCCAGCACCACGGGACTAGCTTACGAGCAGTACTTC. This gives the protein CASTTGLAYEQYF.

V is TRBV19 and J is TRBJ1-5; D is ambiguous. V was clipped by 1 base and J by 0 bases, with 4 bases between them. Germline values: CDR1 LNHDA, CDR2 SQIVND (reference sequence). CDR3 length: 14 residues. Written as DNA, the CDR3 is TGTGCCAGTAGTATAGGACTTAGCAATCAGCCCCAGCATTTT. This gives the protein CASSIGLSNQPQHF.

The chain uses TRBV4-3 and TRBJ2-3; the match to TRBD2 covers 9 bases. Germline V gene data show CDR1 as LGHNA and CDR2 as YSLEER. CDR3 size: 16 residues. Trimming removed 3 bases from V and 5 bases from J; junction bases left unmatched: 9. The CDR3 region has the DNA TGCGCCAGCAGCCAGGGGACTAGCACCAGCGGAGATACGCAGTATTTT. Translated: CASSQGTSTSGDTQYF.

The genes are TRBV28 and TRBJ1-2; a possible D gene is TRBD1 (5 bases). The ends were cut back, 2 bases at V and 5 bases at J, with 18 bases in the middle. The CDR3 loop spans 16 amino acids. The germline CDR1 and CDR2 sequences are MDHEN and SYDVKM. The DNA of the CDR3 is TGTGCCAGCAGTTTACCGACACGGCAGGGATATTATGGCTACACCTTC. Its protein is CASSLPTRQGYYGYTF.

This sequence joins TRBV5-4 and TRBJ2-1, with TRBD2 identical over 10 bases. Germline V lookup: CDR1 SGHNT, CDR2 YYREEE (reference sequence). This CDR3 is built from 15 residues. Germline trimming cut 5 bases from V and 4 bases from J; bases unmatched to any gene: 6. The CDR3 DNA follows: TGTGCCAGCAGACCTGGACTAGCGGCTTACAATGAGCAGTTCTTC. Translation: CASRPGLAAYNEQFF.

This chain connects TRBV30 to TRBJ1-2; TRBD1 is a possible D gene (5 bases). The CDR3 has 11 residues. In germline, CDR1 is GTSNPN, CDR2 SVGIG (reference sequence). The V and J ends lost 8 bases and 4 bases respectively, with 11 bases between them. The CDR3 bases are TGTGCCGGACAAAACATCTATGGCTACACCTTC. As protein: CAGQNIYGYTF.

The chain uses TRBV7-7 and TRBJ2-3; the match to TRBD1 covers 8 bases. The CDR3 spans 15 residues. The V segment lost 1 base and the J segment 2 bases; nucleotides outside the gene matches: 2. Germline-derived CDR1 and CDR2 are SSHAT and FNYEAQ (reference sequence). DNA of the CDR3: TGTGCCAGCAGCTTAGGGACAGGGTACACAGATACGCAGTATTTT. Translated: CASSLGTGYTDTQYF.

V and J are TRBV18 and TRBJ2-3; a possible D gene is TRBD2 (6 bases). The CDR3 runs 13 residues. Germline V gene data show CDR1 as KGHSH and CDR2 as LQKENI. V was pared by 1 base and J by 8 bases, with 10 bases between. CDR3: CASSPLQGGTQYF. In DNA form, the CDR3 reads TGTGCCAGCTCACCACTCCAGGGAGGTACGCAGTATTTT.

The rearrangement uses TRBV3-1 (or the pseudogene TRBV3-2) and TRBJ2-6; no firm D call. V dropped 4 bases and J dropped 2 bases, with 6 bases sitting between them. Germline-derived CDR1 and CDR2 are LGHDT and YNNKEL (reference sequence). The CDR3 is made up of 14 amino acids. The CDR3 nucleotides are TGTGCCAGCAGCCCCCTTCCTGGGGCCAACGTCCTGACTTTC. Encoded protein: CASSPLPGANVLTF.